A single sample is the source of the 30 T cell receptor beta chains below, sequenced in a study of blood T cell repertoires in COVID-19. Data came from immunoSEQ multiplex PCR; TCRdb stores just in-frame clones and leaves some out. The profile covers 200,000 to 250,000 clones, with about 82% appearing a single time and 9% to 15% taken by the ten largest. Specimen: peripheral blood. Receptors originate from a man older than 75 with acute or convalescent COVID-19.

This chain joins TRBV7-6 and TRBJ2-2, with 9 bases that match TRBD1. Germline CDR1 reads SGHVS; CDR2 reads FNYEAQ. CDR3 size: 16 residues. V lost 5 bases, J lost 4 bases, and 8 bases stayed unmatched. CDR3 sequence: CASSLQGAPSTGELFF. CDR3 bases: TGTGCCAGCAGCCTACAGGGGGCGCCTAGCACCGGGGAGCTGTTTTTT.

This clone was picked up a small number of times. The chain couples TRBV6-1 to TRBJ1-5, with a tentative D call TRBD1 (5 bases). V was pared by 0 bases and J by 4 bases, with 10 bases between. The germline CDR1 and CDR2 sequences are MNHNS and SASEGT. The CDR3 is 15 amino acids. For the CDR3, the DNA is TGTGCCAGCAGTGAAGCAGTAAGGGGAAATCAGCCCCAGCATTTT. It yields the protein CASSEAVRGNQPQHF.

CDR3 sequence: CASRTGGTEGYTF. The CDR3 DNA reads TGTGCCAGCAGGACAGGGGGCACGGAGGGCTACACCTTC. This chain uses TRBV12-3 or TRBV12-4 with TRBJ1-2; 10 bases agree with TRBD1. Unmatched junction bases numbered 6, after V lost 6 bases and J lost 8 bases. CDR3 length: 13 residues.

The genes are TRBV3-1 (or the pseudogene TRBV3-2) and TRBJ2-2; the match to TRBD2 covers 9 bases. The germline gives CDR1 LGHDT, CDR2 YNNKEL (reference sequence). The trim removed 1 base at V and 7 bases at J, leaving 10 bases unmatched. The CDR3 contains 17 residues. CDR3 protein: CASSQARLAGRNGELFF. In DNA form, the CDR3 reads TGTGCCAGCAGCCAAGCAAGGCTAGCGGGGCGGAACGGGGAGCTGTTTTTT.

The chain joins TRBV4-3 to TRBJ1-2; TRBD1 matches 10 bases. Germline trimming cut 4 bases from V and 7 bases from J; bases unmatched to any gene: 12. The CDR3 length is 16 residues. Germline CDR1 is LGHNA and CDR2 is YSLEER. The DNA of the CDR3 is TGCGCCAGCAGCCGGATCACCGGGACAGGGGTTAGTGGCTACACCTTC. It encodes CASSRITGTGVSGYTF.

V gene TRBV13 combines with J gene TRBJ2-7, with D perhaps matching TRBD2 (5 bases). Germline values: CDR1 PRHDT, CDR2 FYEKMQ (reference sequence). The CDR3 extends over 13 amino acids. Trimming cost V 1 base and J 6 bases, with 10 bases left between them. The CDR3 reads CASSLVGRREQYF. CDR3 nucleotide sequence: TGTGCCAGCAGCTTAGTAGGGAGACGCGAGCAGTACTTC. Drawing the rest from reference TRBV13 and TRBJ2-7, the complete variable domain is AAGVIQSPRHLIKEKRETATLKCYPIPRHDTVYWYQQGPGQDPQFLISFYEKMQSDKGSIPDRFSAQQFSDYHSELNMSSLELGDSALYFCASSLVGRREQYFGPGTRLTVT.

The chain couples TRBV2 to TRBJ2-7; 9 positions match TRBD1. V gave up 5 bases and J gave up 0 bases; unmatched junction bases: 5. Germline V gives CDR1 SNHLY, CDR2 FYNNEI. CDR3 length: 15 residues. The CDR3 loop reads CASSPRTGASYEQYF. In DNA form, the CDR3 reads TGTGCCAGCAGTCCCCGGACAGGGGCCTCCTACGAGCAGTACTTC.

The J gene is TRBJ1-5, the V gene TRBV3-1 (or the pseudogene TRBV3-2); D remains ambiguous. Looked up from germline, CDR1 is LGHDT and CDR2 is YNNKEL (reference sequence). V was pared by 4 bases and J by 6 bases, with 19 bases between. This CDR3 has 16 residues. The chain's CDR3 is CASSLAAGGLGQPQHF. For the CDR3, the DNA is TGTGCCAGCAGCCTTGCCGCAGGTGGATTGGGTCAGCCCCAGCATTTT.

V gene TRBV24-1 combines with J gene TRBJ2-3; possible D gene TRBD1, 6 bases. The CDR3 spans 14 residues. Looked up from germline, CDR1 is KGHDR and CDR2 is SFDVKD. V lost 6 bases and J 2 bases, leaving 11 bases between the germline ends. The CDR3 loop reads CATSTGSSTDTQYF. CDR3 DNA: TGTGCCACCAGTACAGGGAGTTCCACAGATACGCAGTATTTT.

As to this clone: The junction shows a germline mismatch at one end, possibly a read error. The chain links TRBV6-1 to TRBJ2-1; the D is unclear. Germline loops: CDR1 MNHNS, CDR2 SASEGT. CDR3 size: 12 residues. CDR3 amino acids: CASSEGAREQFF. In DNA, the CDR3 is TGTGCCAGCAGCGAAGGCGCTAGGGAGCAGTTCTTC.

The chain has TRBV7-2 and TRBJ1-2; the D is unclear. V lost 5 bases and J lost 6, with 13 bases in between. This CDR3 spans 13 amino acids. Looked up from germline, CDR1 is SGHTA and CDR2 is FQGNSA. This CDR3 is CASSQAGLDGYTF. The CDR3 DNA sequence: TGTGCCAGCAGCCAGGCGGGGTTGGATGGCTACACCTTC.

J is TRBJ2-3 and V is TRBV6-2 or TRBV6-3; 10 bases line up with TRBD2. This CDR3 contains 18 residues. Trimming took 6 bases from V and 2 from J; bases not matched to a gene: 14. In germline, CDR1 is MNHEY, CDR2 SVGEGT. As DNA, the CDR3 is TGTGCCAGCAGCCCCCTAGCGGGGGTTTTGAGGGACACAGATACGCAGTATTTT. Amino acid sequence: CASSPLAGVLRDTDTQYF.

The rearrangement uses TRBV9 and TRBJ1-5; 9 bases match TRBD1. Trimming cost V 3 bases and J 7 bases; bases outside gene matches: 8. The CDR3 runs to 15 residues. The V gene's germline CDR1 is SGDLS and CDR2 YYNGEE. The CDR3 nucleotides are TGTGCCAGCAGCGGGACAGGGGCGGCTTGGCAGCCCCAGCATTTT. Amino acid sequence: CASSGTGAAWQPQHF. Full variable domain (rest looked up from reference TRBV9 and TRBJ1-5): DSGVTQTPKHLITATGQRVTLRCSPRSGDLSVYWYQQSLDQGLQFLIQYYNGEERAKGNILERFSAQQFPDLHSELNLSSLELGDSALYFCASSGTGAAWQPQHFGDGTRLSIL.

The chain couples TRBV5-4 to TRBJ1-2; possible D gene TRBD1, 6 bases. The length of the CDR3 is 13 residues. CDR1 is SGHNT, CDR2 YYREEE, per germline (reference sequence). V was pared by 4 bases and J by 3 bases, with 10 bases between. CDR3 residues: CASSPRGYYGYTF. CDR3 DNA: TGTGCCAGCAGCCCCAGGGGATACTATGGCTACACCTTC.

The gene calls are TRBV27 and TRBJ1-6; D remains ambiguous. Germline V lookup: CDR1 MNHEY, CDR2 SMNVEV (reference sequence). The length of the CDR3 is 17 residues. V gave up 1 base and J gave up 0 bases, with 10 bases separating them. The CDR3 sequence: CASSLWEPSSYNSPLHF. The CDR3 DNA is TGTGCCAGCAGTTTATGGGAGCCGAGCTCCTATAATTCACCCCTCCACTTT.

The CDR3 loop reads CAISGSGTAGNTIYF. CDR3 in DNA: TGTGCCATCAGCGGGAGTGGGACAGCTGGAAACACCATATATTTT. The chain combines TRBV10-3 with TRBJ1-3; TRBD1 matches at 7 bases. The J segment lost 2 bases and the V segment lost 6 bases, leaving 7 bases of the junction unmatched. This CDR3 region has 15 residues. The germline gives CDR1 ENHRY, CDR2 SYGVKD.

The V gene is TRBV27, the J gene TRBJ1-5; 9 positions agree with TRBD1. V lost 5 bases and J lost 7; bases outside the gene matches: 12. CDR1 and CDR2 from the germline V gene are MNHEY and SMNVEV (reference sequence). The CDR3 is made up of 16 amino acids. The CDR3 reads CASSPGRDRVHQPQHF. The DNA for the CDR3 is TGTGCCAGCAGTCCGGGACGGGACAGGGTGCACCAGCCCCAGCATTTT.

The rearrangement joins TRBV2 to TRBJ1-2; 9 bases map to TRBD1. Germline V gene sequence: CDR1 SNHLY, CDR2 FYNNEI. The ends lost 11 bases at V and 2 bases at J; junction bases unmatched: 3. There are 12 residues in the CDR3. The CDR3 loop reads CASGTGNYGYTF. The CDR3 coding sequence is TGTGCCTCCGGGACAGGGAACTATGGCTACACCTTC.

The chain recombines TRBV2 with TRBJ1-1; D is perhaps TRBD1 (6 bases). The CDR3 is made up of 15 amino acids. Trimming cost V 6 bases and J 0 bases, with 14 bases left between them. Per the germline V gene, CDR1 is SNHLY and CDR2 is FYNNEI. For the CDR3, the DNA is TGTGCCAGCAGAGAGGACAGTACCTTGAACACTGAAGCTTTCTTT. It is translated as CASREDSTLNTEAFF.

This chain joins TRBV11-2 and TRBJ2-7; 11 bases map to TRBD2. This CDR3 contains 13 residues. V lost 6 bases to trimming and J lost 4 bases; unmatched junction nucleotides: 2. Germline V lookup: CDR1 SGHAT, CDR2 FQNNGV. The CDR3 here is CASRGLAVYEQYF. The CDR3 DNA follows: TGTGCCAGCAGGGGACTAGCGGTATACGAGCAGTACTTC.

This clone was picked up one time. The chain couples TRBV24-1 to TRBJ1-2, with 7 bases that match TRBD1. CDR3 length equals 16 residues. CDR1 is KGHDR and CDR2 is SFDVKD in the germline V gene. V trimming: 3 bases; J trimming: 7 bases; junction bases outside the gene matches: 13. Written as DNA, the CDR3 is TGTGCCACCAGTGATAACTCGAGGGGGCCCGGGGCTGGCTACACCTTC. It is translated as CATSDNSRGPGAGYTF.

This clone was seen a handful of times. This rearrangement joins TRBV7-3 to TRBJ1-5; D perhaps matches TRBD1 (5 bases). Germline V lookup: CDR1 SGHTA, CDR2 FQGTGA. V dropped 4 bases and J dropped 1 base, with 20 bases sitting between them. The CDR3 is 18 residues long. CDR3 sequence reads: CASSSIRDSRMSNQPQHF. CDR3 DNA: TGTGCCAGCAGCTCAATCCGGGACTCCAGGATGAGCAATCAGCCCCAGCATTTT.

The chain couples TRBV6-1 to TRBJ2-2; D is ambiguous. CDR3 length: 14 residues. The germline CDR1 and CDR2 sequences are MNHNS and SASEGT. Trimming removed 3 bases from V and 3 bases from J, with 8 bases in between. The CDR3 DNA follows: TGTGCCAGCAGTGACGGTAGTTACACCGGGGAGCTGTTTTTT. It is translated as CASSDGSYTGELFF.

The genes are TRBV5-1 and TRBJ2-7; tentatively, D is TRBD1 (6 bases). The CDR3 runs 13 residues. Germline assignment: CDR1 SGHRS and CDR2 YFSETQ. With 2 bases removed from V and 6 bases from J, the gap between germline ends came to 12 bases. The CDR3 region has the DNA TGCGCCAGCAGCTTCATTCAGGGGACCGAGCAGTACTTC. Translated, it gives CASSFIQGTEQYF.

A single count supports this clone. The rearrangement uses TRBV7-3 and TRBJ2-7; maybe TRBD1 (6 bases). This CDR3 is 13 amino acids long. Trimming took 3 bases from V and 2 from J, leaving 8 bases between them. Germline values: CDR1 SGHTA, CDR2 FQGTGA. The CDR3, as DNA: TGTGCCAGCAGCTTTGACAGGACCTACGAGCAGTACTTC. Amino acids: CASSFDRTYEQYF.

In this sample, this clone turned up a few times. This chain uses TRBV25-1 with TRBJ2-7; D remains unclear. The CDR3 runs to 14 residues. Germline values: CDR1 MGHDK, CDR2 SYGVNS. V was trimmed by 1 base and J by 0 bases, leaving 7 bases between them. The CDR3 DNA reads TGTGCCAGCAGTGAATTTCCTAACTCCTACGAGCAGTACTTC. Translation gives CASSEFPNSYEQYF.

The chain recombines TRBV27 with TRBJ2-1; 7 bases map to TRBD2. Germline values: CDR1 MNHEY, CDR2 SMNVEV (reference sequence). Trimming took 8 bases from V and 9 from J; bases not matched to a gene: 13. This CDR3 has 14 amino acids. CDR3 residues: CASLTQSGGREQFF. The CDR3, as DNA: TGTGCCAGCCTTACCCAATCGGGAGGTCGTGAGCAGTTCTTC.

The CDR3 protein is CASSIGRWNNEQFF. The DNA of the CDR3 is TGTGCCAGTAGTATAGGGCGGTGGAACAATGAGCAGTTCTTC. The chain couples TRBV19 to TRBJ2-1; D gene unclear. Trimming removed 1 base from V and 5 bases from J, with 9 bases in between. Germline values: CDR1 LNHDA, CDR2 SQIVND (reference sequence). The CDR3 loop spans 14 amino acids. Together with reference TRBV19 and TRBJ2-1, the CDR3 gives the full variable domain: DGGITQSPKYLFRKEGQNVTLSCEQNLNHDAMYWYRQDPGQGLRLIYYSQIVNDFQKGDIAEGYSVSREKKESFPLTVTSAQKNPTAFYLCASSIGRWNNEQFFGPGTRLTVL.

The V and J genes are TRBV19 and TRBJ1-2; 9 bases match TRBD1. Germline lookup yields CDR1 LNHDA and CDR2 SQIVND (reference sequence). This CDR3 contains 14 residues. Germline trimming cut 6 bases from V and 4 bases from J; bases unmatched to any gene: 6. CDR3 nucleotide sequence: TGTGCCAGTAGGCACACAGGGGGCACCTATGGCTACACCTTC. Translating it yields CASRHTGGTYGYTF.

Here the CDR3 DNA reads TGTGCCAGTAGTATAGGGCGGAGCCCCACAGATACGCAGTATTTT. It codes for CASSIGRSPTDTQYF. The chain links TRBV19 to TRBJ2-3; D is unresolved. Germline CDR1 LNHDA, CDR2 SQIVND (reference sequence). The CDR3 length is 15 residues. V was trimmed by 1 base and J by 2 bases, leaving 10 bases between them.